What follows describes a single TCR beta chain. These data come from a study of response to subunit inactivated influenza vaccine. TCRdb itself ran the RT-PCR reads through MiXCR, one entry per CDR3 protein. The table lists more than 450,000 distinct CDR3 sequences, around 10% of them singletons. These data were also reused for a study on T cells expressing NK-cell markers. As that study records: Generation of TCR beta cDNA was performed by 5'RACE template switching incorporating UMIs. Leadership of the CD3+CD56-NKG2C+ fraction also belonged to these clonotypes in a handful of donors.

The input for sequencing was PBMCs from blood, taken on the day of vaccination. The receptor's source is a man aged 50 to 59 who received an inactivated influenza vaccine.

CDR3 residues: CANNSPSGTGGVNEQYF. CDR3 DNA sequence: TGTGCCAACAATTCACCTTCCGGGACAGGGGGCGTGAACGAGCAGTACTTC. The chain is built from TRBV6-5 and TRBJ2-7; 12 bases fit TRBD1. Germline V gives CDR1 MNHEY, CDR2 SVGAGI. This CDR3 has 17 amino acids. J gave up 5 bases and V 10 bases, and 18 bases lay outside the gene matches.